This TCR beta chain came from a study of CD8+ T cells in alopecia areata. Study information: Each of the treated patients was given oral tofacitinib, 5 to 10 mg twice daily, for moderate-to-severe alopecia areata. Severity among treated patients was scored by the percentage of scalp area affected.

The treatment: oral pan-JAK inhibitor, 5-10 mg twice daily. To note about this clone: What it binds is unknown.

The germline V gene encodes CDR1 MNHNY and CDR2 SVGAGI (reference sequence). This CDR3 is 12 amino acids long. Trimming took off 2 bases at V and 4 bases at J, with 5 bases between the two ends. cDNA serving as the sequencing template came from extracted, reverse transcribed RNA. Libraries were prepared by immunoSEQ multiplex PCR; TCRdb keeps only in-frame clonotypes and omits some of them. The sample includes 200,000 to 250,000 clones, more than 45% seen only once; the top ten take 1.6%. Study-level points and caveats: Higher clonality was seen in lesional scalp than in normal scalp, especially in alopecia totalis/universalis. Many expanded lesional clones persisted in scalp and blood during tofacitinib.

The sequencing used CD4+ T cells sorted from blood, collected at week 4, from a patient treated with tofacitinib. The sequence came from a human donor with alopecia areata. V usage is TRBV6-6 and J usage is TRBJ2-5, with D perhaps matching TRBD1 or TRBD2 (5 bases each). CDR3 DNA sequence: TGTGCCAGCAGTTACGGGGGAGAGACCCAGTACTTC. It translates to CASSYGGETQYF.